A selection of T cell receptor beta chains follows, all from one sample in a study of cytomegalovirus exposure and HLA in healthy donors. TCRdb's table, derived via immunoSEQ multiplex PCR, lists solely in-frame clones and lacks some. Found here are fewer than 150,000 clones; the top ten clones hold around 3.6%. The sequenced sample was PBMCs. Every receptor here comes from a young man in good health and CMV-seronegative. Each CDR3 is given with its conserved first and last residue. Each record gives: J gene, D gene, V gene, CDR3 protein, CDR3 DNA. A D gene is named only where the DNA matches it firmly.

>TRBJ2-7|NA|TRBV6-1
CASMGRNEQYF
TGTGCCAGCATGGGCAGAAACGAGCAGTACTTC
>TRBJ2-1|NA|TRBV7-6
CASSPRGLEQFF
TGTGCCAGCAGCCCGCGGGGCTTGGAGCAGTTCTTC
>TRBJ2-2|TRBD2|TRBV5-1
CASSLPLLAGGGAGELFF
TGCGCCAGCAGCTTACCCCTCCTAGCGGGGGGAGGCGCCGGGGAGCTGTTTTTT
>TRBJ2-7|TRBD2|TRBV19
CASSISSAGAYEQYF
TGTGCCAGTAGTATTTCGTCTGCGGGGGCCTACGAGCAGTACTTC
>TRBJ2-5|NA|TRBV6-1
CASSAWRGGTQYF
TGTGCCAGCAGTGCTTGGCGGGGTGGGACCCAGTACTTC
>TRBJ1-3|NA|TRBV15
CATSRQATGNTIYF
TGTGCCACCAGCAGACAGGCTACTGGAAACACCATATATTTT
>TRBJ1-4|NA|TRBV6-6
CASSYSRLNEKLFF
TGTGCCAGCAGTTACTCGCGGCTTAATGAAAAACTGTTTTTT
>TRBJ2-7|NA|TRBV10-1
CASSSPTPSGEQYF
TGCGCCAGCAGCTCCCCAACTCCATCCGGCGAGCAGTACTTC
>TRBJ2-7|NA|TRBV6-1
CASSDGGSYEQYF
TGTGCCAGCAGTGACGGGGGTAGCTACGAGCAGTACTTC
>TRBJ1-2|NA|TRBV5-5
CASAPLDSTNYGYTF
TGTGCCAGCGCTCCCTTGGACAGTACCAACTATGGCTACACCTTC
>TRBJ1-1|TRBD1|TRBV5-1
CASRRGQENTEAFF
TGCGCCAGCAGGCGGGGACAGGAGAACACTGAAGCTTTCTTT
>TRBJ1-2|NA|TRBV30
CAWNQVPTNYGYTF
TGTGCCTGGAACCAGGTTCCCACTAACTATGGCTACACCTTC
>TRBJ1-1|NA|TRBV5-5
CASSPPRATEAFF
TGTGCCAGCTCCCCTCCCAGGGCCACTGAAGCTTTCTTT
>TRBJ2-3|NA|TRBV6-5
CASGRDTQYF
TGTGCCAGCGGGAGGGATACGCAGTATTTT
>TRBJ2-7|NA|TRBV5-1
CASTGDHYEQYF
TGCGCCAGCACAGGGGACCACTACGAGCAGTACTTC
>TRBJ1-2|NA|TRBV6-5
CASGGGPHYGYTF
TGTGCCAGTGGAGGAGGACCTCACTATGGCTACACCTTC
>TRBJ2-1|TRBD1|TRBV28
CASSRQGIGNEQFF
TGTGCCAGCAGCAGACAGGGAATAGGGAATGAGCAGTTCTTC
>TRBJ2-1|TRBD2|TRBV7-8
CASSSDLSGGYNEQFF
TGTGCCAGCAGCTCCGATCTAAGCGGGGGTTACAATGAGCAGTTCTTC
>TRBJ2-5|NA|TRBV5-4
CASSLTRGNQETQYF
TGTGCCAGCAGCTTGACCAGGGGAAACCAAGAGACCCAGTACTTC
>TRBJ2-7|TRBD1|TRBV6-5
CTSSYKGAVLEQYF
TGTACCAGCAGCTATAAGGGGGCTGTACTCGAGCAGTACTTC
>TRBJ2-5|NA|TRBV5-6
CASNLRTGKETQYF
TGTGCCAGCAACTTGAGGACGGGGAAAGAGACCCAGTACTTC
>TRBJ2-1|NA|TRBV5-1
CASSFEGAGQFF
TGCGCCAGCAGCTTCGAAGGGGCAGGGCAGTTCTTC
>TRBJ2-3|NA|TRBV9
CASSVAGSTDTQYF
TGTGCCAGCAGCGTAGCAGGGAGCACAGATACGCAGTATTTT
>TRBJ1-4|NA|TRBV6-1
CASSATPTNEKLFF
TGTGCCAGCAGTGCGACACCAACTAATGAAAAACTGTTTTTT
>TRBJ2-7|NA|TRBV6-6
CASSFQEALTSYEQYF
TGTGCCAGCAGTTTCCAGGAAGCCTTAACTTCCTACGAGCAGTACTTC
>TRBJ1-4|NA|TRBV6-6
CASKSATVLFF
TGTGCCAGCAAGTCCGCGACAGTCCTGTTTTTT
>TRBJ2-7|NA|TRBV30
CAWRAGTYEQYF
TGTGCCTGGAGGGCAGGTACCTACGAGCAGTACTTC
>TRBJ1-3|NA|TRBV11-2
CASSFGRGRTSGNTIYF
TGTGCCAGCAGCTTCGGGCGGGGGCGGACCTCTGGAAACACCATATATTTT
>TRBJ2-7|TRBD1|TRBV27
CASSLRDSFYEQYF
TGTGCCAGCAGTTTACGGGACAGCTTCTACGAGCAGTACTTC
>TRBJ2-1|TRBD2|TRBV12-5
CASGPGLAGMNEQFF
TGTGCTAGTGGTCCCGGACTAGCGGGAATGAATGAGCAGTTCTTC
>TRBJ2-7|TRBD1|TRBV19
CASSPGQLYEQYF
TGTGCCAGTAGTCCGGGACAGCTTTACGAGCAGTACTTC
>TRBJ1-2|NA|TRBV20-1
CSARNYGYTF
TGCAGTGCACGGAACTATGGCTACACCTTC
>TRBJ2-3|TRBD1|TRBV29-1
CSVGPTGIADTQYF
TGCAGCGTAGGACCGACAGGGATCGCAGATACGCAGTATTTT
>TRBJ2-5|NA|TRBV9
CASSVNPNRWQETQYF
TGTGCCAGCAGCGTAAACCCCAACAGGTGGCAAGAGACCCAGTACTTC
>TRBJ1-5|TRBD1|TRBV5-1
CASSLGQGSNQPQHF
TGCGCCAGCAGCTTGGGACAGGGGAGCAATCAGCCCCAGCATTTT
>TRBJ1-1|NA|TRBV28
CASSRVMNTEAFF
TGTGCCAGCAGTAGAGTTATGAACACTGAAGCTTTCTTT
>TRBJ2-2|NA|TRBV5-6
CASSLTRGPWYTGELFF
TGTGCCAGCAGCCTAACCAGGGGCCCCTGGTACACCGGGGAGCTGTTTTTT
>TRBJ2-1|NA|TRBV6-5
CASSSSGGRSFF
TGTGCCAGCAGTTCCTCTGGGGGGAGGTCGTTCTTC
>TRBJ1-2|NA|TRBV14
CASSPTYTDYGYTF
TGTGCCAGCAGCCCTACCTATACAGACTATGGCTACACCTTC
>TRBJ1-1|NA|TRBV28
CASRTPGAGNTEAFF
TGTGCCAGCAGAACACCCGGGGCGGGAAACACTGAAGCTTTCTTT
>TRBJ1-1|TRBD1|TRBV2
CASSFDRGRTEAFF
TGTGCCAGCAGCTTTGACAGGGGCAGAACTGAAGCTTTCTTT
>TRBJ2-5|TRBD1|TRBV18
CASSPPGQGGETQYF
TGTGCCAGCTCACCGCCGGGACAGGGTGGGGAGACCCAGTACTTC
>TRBJ2-1|TRBD2|TRBV10-3
CAISEGLAEFNEQFF
TGTGCCATCAGTGAGGGACTAGCGGAATTCAATGAGCAGTTCTTC
>TRBJ2-5|NA|TRBV4-1
CASSQDLGEETQYF
TGCGCCAGCAGCCAAGATCTTGGAGAAGAGACCCAGTACTTC